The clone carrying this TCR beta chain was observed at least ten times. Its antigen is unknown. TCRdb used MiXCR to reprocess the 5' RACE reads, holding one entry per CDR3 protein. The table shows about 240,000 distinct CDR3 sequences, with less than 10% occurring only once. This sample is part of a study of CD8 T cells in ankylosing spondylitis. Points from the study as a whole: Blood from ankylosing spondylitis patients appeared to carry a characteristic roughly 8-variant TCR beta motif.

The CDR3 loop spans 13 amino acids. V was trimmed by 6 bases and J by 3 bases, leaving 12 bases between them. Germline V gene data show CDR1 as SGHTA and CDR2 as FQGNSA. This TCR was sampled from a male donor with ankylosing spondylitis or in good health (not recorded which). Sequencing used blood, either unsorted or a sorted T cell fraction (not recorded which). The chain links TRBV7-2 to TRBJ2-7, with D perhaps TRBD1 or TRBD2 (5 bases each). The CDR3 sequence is CASSWDGGYEQYF. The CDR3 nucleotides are TGTGCCAGCAGTTGGGACGGTGGCTACGAGCAGTACTTC.